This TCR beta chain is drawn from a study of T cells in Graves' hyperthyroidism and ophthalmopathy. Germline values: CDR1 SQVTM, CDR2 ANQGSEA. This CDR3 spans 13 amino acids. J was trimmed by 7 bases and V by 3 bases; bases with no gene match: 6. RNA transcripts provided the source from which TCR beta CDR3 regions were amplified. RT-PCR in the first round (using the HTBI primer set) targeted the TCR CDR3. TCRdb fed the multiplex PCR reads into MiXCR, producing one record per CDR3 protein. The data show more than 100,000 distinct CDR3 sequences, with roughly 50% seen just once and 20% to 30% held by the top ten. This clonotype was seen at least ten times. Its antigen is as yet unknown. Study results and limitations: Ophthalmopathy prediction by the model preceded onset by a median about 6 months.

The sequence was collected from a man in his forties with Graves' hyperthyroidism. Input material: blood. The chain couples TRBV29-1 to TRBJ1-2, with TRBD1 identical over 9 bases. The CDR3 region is CSVDGTGMLGYTF. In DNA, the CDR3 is TGCAGCGTTGACGGGACAGGGATGCTTGGCTACACCTTC.